This T cell receptor beta chain was obtained from a study of shared clonotypes between healthy human individuals. Study conclusions and caveats: Blood was the sole source, and tissue repertoires probably differ.

The germline V gene encodes CDR1 MNHEY and CDR2 SMNVEV (reference sequence). The CDR3 sequence is 18 residues long. V shed 2 bases and J 0 bases; nucleotides not matched to a gene: 2. In regard to this clone: The antigen is not known.

The method was immunoSEQ multiplex PCR; TCRdb's version includes in-frame clones alone and lacks a portion of them. The sample carries a few million clones, 85% to 95% recorded once. This TCR came from a man between 18 and 29 years old in good health. Some clones in this sample may be carry-over from other donors' samples. This sequence joins TRBV27 and TRBJ2-3, with TRBD2 matching 16 bases. The sequenced material came from naive CD4+ T cells from PBMCs. The subset is: CD45RA+ positively selected. CDR3 sequence reads: CASSLRGLAGGSTDTQYF. CDR3 DNA: TGTGCCAGCAGTTTACGGGGACTAGCGGGAGGGAGCACAGATACGCAGTATTTT.